These 16 T cell receptor beta chains were all obtained from the same sample, sequenced in a study of radiation and T cells in renal cell carcinoma. Sequenced by immunoSEQ multiplex PCR; TCRdb stores in-frame clones only, minus some. Among around 95,000 clones listed, 70% to 85% were seen once. Specified time point: blood 4 weeks post-SBRT, at nephrectomy. Sample treatment: 15 Gy SBRT to primary tumor, nephrectomy 4 weeks later. This specimen consisted of blood, obtained from a patient whose treatment included radiotherapy and nephrectomy. These receptors were collected from a man aged 55 to 69 with renal cell carcinoma.

The chain uses TRBV6-1 and TRBJ2-7; 8 positions agree with TRBD1. CDR1 MNHNS and CDR2 SASEGT come from the germline V gene. The V gene end was trimmed by 6 bases and the J gene end by 1 base; junction bases not matched to a gene: 5. CDR3 length: 14 residues. The CDR3 sequence is CASSRGPNSYEQYF. The DNA for the CDR3 is TGTGCCAGCAGCAGGGGGCCGAATTCCTACGAGCAGTACTTC.

The chain joins TRBV5-1 to TRBJ2-5; 7 nucleotides match TRBD2. Trimming took 4 bases from V and 4 from J; bases not matched to a gene: 10. Germline V gives CDR1 SGHRS, CDR2 YFSETQ. The length of the CDR3 is 15 residues. The DNA of the CDR3 is TGCGCCAGCAGCCGCACCGGGGGGTGGGGAGAGACCCAGTACTTC. This codes for CASSRTGGWGETQYF.

This clone was observed a handful of times. The CDR3 reads CASSLQGEGNEKLFF. CDR3 coding DNA: TGTGCCAGCTCACTACAGGGTGAAGGGAATGAAAAACTGTTTTTT. The chain couples TRBV18 to TRBJ1-4; perhaps TRBD1 as D (6 bases). V shed 4 bases and J shed 5 bases, with 14 bases lying between them. The CDR3 contains 15 residues. Germline CDR1 reads KGHSH; CDR2 reads LQKENI.

This clone has more than one count but fewer than ten. The chain uses TRBV28 and TRBJ1-2; 8 bases match TRBD1. The CDR3 extends over 16 amino acids. Germline-derived CDR1 and CDR2 are MDHEN and SYDVKM. Germline trimming cut 5 bases from V and 0 bases from J; bases unmatched to any gene: 8. The CDR3 DNA reads as TGTGCCAGCAGTACGCCGGGACAGGCGACTAACTATGGCTACACCTTC. Its translation: CASSTPGQATNYGYTF.

V and J are TRBV4-1 and TRBJ2-3; 9 bases match TRBD1. This CDR3 is 16 amino acids long. Trimming cost V 4 bases and J 3 bases; bases outside gene matches: 8. Germline lookup yields CDR1 MGHRA and CDR2 YSYEKL. CDR3 in DNA: TGCGCCAGCAGCCCCAACAGGGGGCTGGGGACAGATACGCAGTATTTT. Translation gives CASSPNRGLGTDTQYF.

The chain joins TRBV2 to TRBJ1-5, with D maybe TRBD1 (6 bases). The CDR3 loop spans 14 amino acids. CDR1 SNHLY and CDR2 FYNNEI come from the germline V gene. Trimming left V 6 bases short and J 8 bases short, with 17 bases between. This CDR3 reads CASSPRGPSEPQHF. The CDR3 nucleotides are TGTGCCAGCAGCCCCAGGGGCCCCAGTGAGCCCCAGCATTTT.

This clone came up once. The chain carries TRBV30 and TRBJ2-3; weak D call: TRBD1 (6 bases). The V end was cut by 1 base, the J end by 3 bases, with 8 bases between. The CDR3 is 13 residues long. Germline lookup yields CDR1 GTSNPN and CDR2 SVGIG (reference sequence). CDR3 protein: CAWSAQGTDTQYF. CDR3 bases: TGTGCCTGGAGTGCACAGGGTACAGATACGCAGTATTTT.

This clone was observed a single time. This chain connects TRBV30 to TRBJ1-2; D gene ambiguous. The V end lost 3 bases, the J end lost 5 bases, and 13 bases lay between the germline ends. The CDR3 loop spans 13 amino acids. The germline CDR1 and CDR2 sequences are GTSNPN and SVGIG (reference sequence). The chain's CDR3 is CAWRSLTSYGYTF. The CDR3 region has the DNA TGTGCCTGGAGGTCTCTCACATCTTATGGCTACACCTTC.

Regarding this clone: Distinct nucleotide sequences in the sample also encode this CDR3. The J gene is TRBJ1-2, the V gene TRBV7-2, with D perhaps TRBD1 (6 bases). V lost 1 base, J lost 4 bases, and 7 bases lay in between. Germline CDR1 is SGHTA and CDR2 is FQGNSA. The CDR3 is made up of 13 amino acids. CDR3 in amino acids: CASSLEGVYGYTF. The DNA of the CDR3 is TGTGCCAGCAGCTTAGAGGGGGTCTATGGCTACACCTTC.

V gene TRBV5-1 combines with J gene TRBJ1-2, with a tentative D call TRBD1 (5 bases). Per germline, CDR1 SGHRS and CDR2 YFSETQ. V lost 4 bases, J lost 0 bases, and 13 bases lay in between. CDR3 length equals 15 residues. CDR3 loop: CASSREGAANYGYTF. In DNA form, the CDR3 reads TGCGCCAGCAGCCGGGAAGGGGCGGCTAACTATGGCTACACCTTC.

The chain has TRBV21-1 and TRBJ2-6; the table assigns TRBD1, which was not confirmed against the DNA. TRBV21-1 is designated a pseudogene. CDR3 size: 14 residues. The CDR3 sequence is CASIGGSGANVLTF. The CDR3 DNA reads TGTGCCAGCATAGGGGGCTCTGGGGCCAACGTCCTGACTTTC.

This clone has only one observation. V and J are TRBV6-5 and TRBJ2-7; maybe TRBD1 (8 bases). V dropped 0 bases and J dropped 5 bases, with 14 bases sitting between them. The CDR3 covers 15 residues. Germline values: CDR1 MNHEY, CDR2 SVGAGI. The CDR3 bases are TGTGCCAGCAGTTACTCGAACAGGGGGGGCGACGAGCAGTACTTC. Translated: CASSYSNRGGDEQYF.

The rearrangement joins TRBV18 to TRBJ1-5; the match to TRBD1 covers 9 bases. Germline V lookup: CDR1 KGHSH, CDR2 LQKENI. This CDR3 has 15 amino acids. V lost 4 bases, J lost 1 base, and 2 bases stayed unmatched. CDR3 coding DNA: TGTGCCAGCTCACAAGACAGGGGGAGCAATCAGCCCCAGCATTTT. It encodes CASSQDRGSNQPQHF.

The chain links TRBV5-8 to TRBJ2-7; 7 bases fit TRBD1. Germline CDR1 reads SGHTS; CDR2 reads YDEGEE. The CDR3 covers 14 residues. Trimming cost V 1 base and J 3 bases; bases outside gene matches: 4. Here the CDR3 DNA reads TGTGCCAGCAGCTTGAGACAGGGTGGCTACGAGCAGTACTTC. As protein: CASSLRQGGYEQYF.

The chain carries TRBV10-1 and TRBJ2-1, with TRBD2 matching 11 bases. J was trimmed by 0 bases and V by 6 bases; bases with no gene match: 10. The CDR3 runs to 18 residues. Germline V gives CDR1 WNHNN, CDR2 SYGVQD (reference sequence). CDR3 nucleotide sequence: TGCGCCAGCAGCGCTACTAGCGGGAGTAGGAGCTCCTACAATGAGCAGTTCTTC. Translation: CASSATSGSRSSYNEQFF.

The chain is built from TRBV4-1 and TRBJ2-7; 8 nucleotides align to TRBD2. J was trimmed by 2 bases and V by 5 bases; bases with no gene match: 14. This CDR3 has 17 residues. Germline V gives CDR1 MGHRA, CDR2 YSYEKL. CDR3 loop: CASSRGLLGSGTYEQYF. CDR3 in DNA: TGCGCCAGCAGCAGAGGTCTGCTGGGTAGCGGGACCTACGAGCAGTACTTC.